This T cell receptor beta chain came from a study of T cell responses to AZD1222 COVID-19 vaccine. On this clone itself: Its antigen is not identified.

CDR1 is MNHEY and CDR2 is SMNVEV in the germline V gene (reference sequence). The CDR3 totals 14 residues. The V segment lost 8 bases and the J segment 7 bases; nucleotides outside the gene matches: 10. TCRdb keeps only in-frame clones here, not all; method: immunoSEQ multiplex PCR. The sample yields around 120,000 clones, just over 90% seen once. Notes on the study in general: Donors, mostly white British, included more females; clonal diversity was possibly underestimated. Spike-specific TCR repertoires showed rising breadth and depth after two AZD1222 doses.

Specimen: peripheral blood, collected on day 0 of AZD1222 vaccination. This clonotype was sampled from an adult in good health. This chain connects TRBV27 to TRBJ1-5; 8 bases fit TRBD1. In nucleotides, the CDR3 is TGTGCCAGCGGCTGGACAGGGACGGGGCAGCCCCAGCATTTT. Translation gives CASGWTGTGQPQHF.